This T cell receptor beta chain stems from a study of identical twins. Template switching added a universal primer site; cDNA carried unique molecular identifiers. TCRdb called the 5' RACE reads again in MiXCR, with one record for every CDR3 protein. Here the sample spans 700,000 or so distinct CDR3 sequences, 8% to 9% being singletons. General study results and limits: Zero-insertion results could be subject to partial confounding by invariant MAIT and iNKT cells. Fewer insertions marked abundant cord blood beta clonotypes; young adult naive trended weakly, memory not at all. Twin-shared out-of-frame alpha sequences were enriched for low generation probability.

The CDR3 has 13 residues. Trimming shortened V by 5 bases and J by 5 bases, and 10 bases separated the two germline ends. The germline CDR1 and CDR2 sequences are SGHVS and FNYEAQ. Comments on this clonotype: No antigen is known for it.

The sample also formed part of further work on yellow fever vaccine responses in identical twins.

The sequenced sample consisted of PBMCs. The sequence was obtained from a woman between 18 and 29 years old in good health. This chain uses TRBV7-6 with TRBJ2-1; perhaps TRBD2 as D (5 bases). The CDR3 is CASSRTEDNEQFF. The CDR3 coding sequence is TGTGCCAGCAGCCGAACGGAGGACAATGAGCAGTTCTTC.